This TCR beta chain originates from a study of shared clonotypes between healthy human individuals. The germline V gene has CDR1 LNHDA and CDR2 SQIVND (reference sequence). Trimming pared 2 bases from V and 4 bases from J, leaving 5 bases between. CDR3 length: 13 residues. Naive CD8 isolation took CD45RO-negative cells positively selected for CCR7 and excluded terminally differentiated effector memory CD45RA+ cells. Under the authors' procedure: ImmunoSEQ sequences covered only the junction and lacked quality scores; filtering therefore differed. The method was immunoSEQ multiplex PCR; TCRdb's version includes in-frame clones alone and lacks a portion of them. V and J calls and clone size are as listed in that table; D and trimming were resolved from the DNA. The sample lists about 2.1 million clones; 85% to 95% were seen once.

This receptor was obtained from a man between 18 and 29 years old in good health. Some clones in this sample may be carry-over from other donors' samples. Sequenced material: naive CD8+ T cells from PBMCs. The chain has TRBV19 and TRBJ2-2; D remains unclear. CDR3 residues: CASSIYGTGELFF. CDR3 nucleotides: TGTGCCAGTAGTATATACGGCACCGGGGAGCTGTTTTTT.